These T cell receptor beta chains were read from a single sample in a study of T cells in Graves' hyperthyroidism and ophthalmopathy. Via MiXCR, TCRdb re-called the multiplex PCR reads, giving one row per CDR3 protein. The sample lists around 430,000 distinct CDR3 sequences, about 16% occurring once. Sequencing was carried out using blood. These TCRs come from a woman aged 30 to 39 with Graves' hyperthyroidism. Both conserved end residues are part of each CDR3. Clone size is given for some rows only: seen once, a few or many times, or a class if the clone is expanded.

V gene: TRBV7-3; clone size: many; CDR3 protein: CASSLRGGEGNEQFF
V gene: TRBV2; clone size: many; CDR3 protein: CASSDVAGVSYEQYF
V gene: TRBV6-1; clone size: many; CDR3 protein: CASSLAGRAFANEQFF
V gene: TRBV6-5; clone size: many; CDR3 protein: CASSYSGLFEFRYGYTF
V gene: TRBV19; clone size: few; CDR3 protein: CASSMPSGAYNEQFF
V gene: TRBV12-3/TRBV12-4; clone size: .; CDR3 protein: CASSHTGWGQPQHF
V gene: TRBV28; clone size: .; CDR3 protein: CASSLLGSGRLFF
V gene: TRBV12-3/TRBV12-4; clone size: many; CDR3 protein: CASSFRTVYNEQFF
V gene: TRBV29-1; clone size: .; CDR3 protein: CSIRSAEETQYF
V gene: TRBV6-1; clone size: .; CDR3 protein: CASIGRGLAVTSGRLVDTDTQYF
V gene: TRBV28; clone size: many; CDR3 protein: CASSFGLAGANEQFF
V gene: TRBV20-1; clone size: many; CDR3 protein: CSARNRLAPQETQYF
V gene: TRBV20-1; clone size: few; CDR3 protein: CSARNSGSSYNEQFF
V gene: TRBV11-1; clone size: many; CDR3 protein: CASSLTENYAGDNEQFF
V gene: TRBV30; clone size: many; CDR3 protein: CACRGNQETQYF
V gene: TRBV3-1; clone size: many; CDR3 protein: CASSQDGTGAWETQYF
V gene: TRBV28; clone size: many; CDR3 protein: CASSGGQGGLQTQYF
V gene: TRBV19; clone size: few; CDR3 protein: CASRGVLAGSTDTQYF
V gene: TRBV29-1; clone size: few; CDR3 protein: CSVDRQNSEETQYF
V gene: TRBV6-1; clone size: few; CDR3 protein: CASRVGQAHNEQFF
V gene: TRBV4-2; clone size: few; CDR3 protein: CASRSLRGGKETQYF
V gene: TRBV28; clone size: many; CDR3 protein: CASSSGTRRMNTEAFF
V gene: TRBV7-9; clone size: few; CDR3 protein: CASSPFLPRRDNNYGYTF
V gene: TRBV20-1; clone size: few; CDR3 protein: CSAGSPDSNQPQHF
V gene: TRBV29-1; clone size: many; CDR3 protein: CSVRQGGTEAFF
V gene: TRBV5-1; clone size: many; CDR3 protein: CASSLSQAGDTQYF
V gene: TRBV5-1; clone size: many; CDR3 protein: CASSLDVAGPYNEQFF
V gene: TRBV28; clone size: many; CDR3 protein: CASTKLGLAGTGELFF
V gene: TRBV29-1; clone size: few; CDR3 protein: CSVGAGRITGELFF
V gene: TRBV4-1; clone size: few; CDR3 protein: CASSQRGGDYNEQFF
V gene: TRBV5-1; clone size: .; CDR3 protein: CASSLAPGTGSNSPLHF
V gene: TRBV20-1; clone size: few; CDR3 protein: CSARRTETYEQYF
V gene: TRBV20-1; clone size: many; CDR3 protein: CSARDTFSNQPQHF
V gene: TRBV6-1; clone size: .; CDR3 protein: CASSEAGVRNTEAFF